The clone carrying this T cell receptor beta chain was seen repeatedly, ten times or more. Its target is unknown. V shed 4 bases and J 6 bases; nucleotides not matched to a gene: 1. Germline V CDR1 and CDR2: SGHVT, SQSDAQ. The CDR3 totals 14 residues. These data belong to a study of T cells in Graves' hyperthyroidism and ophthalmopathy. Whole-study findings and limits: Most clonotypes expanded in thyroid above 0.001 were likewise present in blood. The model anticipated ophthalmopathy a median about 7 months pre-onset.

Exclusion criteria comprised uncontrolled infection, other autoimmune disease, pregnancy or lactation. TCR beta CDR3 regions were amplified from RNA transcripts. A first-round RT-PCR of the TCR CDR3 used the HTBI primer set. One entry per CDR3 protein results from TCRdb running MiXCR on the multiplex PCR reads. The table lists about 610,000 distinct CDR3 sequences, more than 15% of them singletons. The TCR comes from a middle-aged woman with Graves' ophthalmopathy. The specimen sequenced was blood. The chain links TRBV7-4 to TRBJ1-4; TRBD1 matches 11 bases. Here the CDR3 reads CASSSDRGHEKLFF. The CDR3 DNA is TGTGCCAGCAGCTCGGACAGGGGGCATGAAAAACTGTTTTTT.